These 17 T cell receptor beta chains originate from one sample sequenced in a study of cytomegalovirus exposure and HLA in healthy donors. 60 Vbeta and 13 Jbeta primers were used in PCR. TCRdb's copy holds only in-frame clones and misses some; the assay was immunoSEQ multiplex PCR. The profile shows 130,000 to 150,000 clones, roughly four fifths of them singletons. The specimen sequenced was PBMCs. These receptor sequences come from a middle-aged man in good health and CMV-seropositive.

This sequence joins TRBV5-1 and TRBJ1-5; no firm D call. The CDR3 contains 13 residues. Between the trimmed V and J ends, which lost 0 bases and 6 bases, there was a span of 7 bases. Germline V CDR1 and CDR2: SGHRS, YFSETQ. The CDR3 loop reads CASSLVTGQPQHF. In nucleotides, the CDR3 is TGCGCCAGCAGCTTGGTGACGGGTCAGCCCCAGCATTTT.

The chain couples TRBV18 to TRBJ2-5; 9 bases are shared with TRBD2. The junction had 3 bases not matched to a gene; V was cut back by 3 bases and J by 1 base. Germline CDR1 reads KGHSH; CDR2 reads LQKENI. The CDR3 runs to 15 residues. CDR3 coding DNA: TGTGCCAGCTCACCGGGTAGCGGGGGCCAAGAGACCCAGTACTTC. Amino acid sequence: CASSPGSGGQETQYF.

CDR3 nucleotides: TGCGCCAGCAGCTTGTCTAGCGGGTCCTACAATGAGCAGTTCTTC. Translating it yields CASSLSSGSYNEQFF. The chain links TRBV5-1 to TRBJ2-1; the match to TRBD2 covers 8 bases. V gave up 1 base and J gave up 1 base; unmatched junction bases: 1. CDR1 and CDR2 from the germline V gene are SGHRS and YFSETQ. CDR3 length: 15 residues. Filled out from reference TRBV5-1 and TRBJ2-1, the complete variable domain reads KAGVTQTPRYLIKTRGQQVTLSCSPISGHRSVSWYQQTPGQGLQFLFEYFSETQRNKGNFPGRFSGRQFSNSRSEMNVSTLELGDSALYLCASSLSSGSYNEQFFGPGTRLTVL.

The chain carries TRBV7-9 and TRBJ2-7; TRBD1 matches at 10 bases. J lost 4 bases, V lost 1 base, and 4 bases had no gene match. The CDR3 consists of 15 residues. Looked up from germline, CDR1 is SEHNR and CDR2 is FQNEAQ (reference sequence). The CDR3 DNA is TGTGCCAGCAGCTTAGAAGGACAGGGGGTTTACGAGCAGTACTTC. This sequence encodes CASSLEGQGVYEQYF.

The rearrangement joins TRBV19 to TRBJ1-5, with TRBD1 matching 7 bases. Germline CDR1 LNHDA, CDR2 SQIVND (reference sequence). This CDR3 has 16 amino acids. Trimming removed 5 bases from V and 4 bases from J; junction bases left unmatched: 11. The CDR3 region has the DNA TGTGCCAGTAGTCCACCTTTGGGCAGGGGGAATCAGCCCCAGCATTTT. Protein product: CASSPPLGRGNQPQHF.

Only one count was recorded for this clone. The chain is built from TRBV7-2 and TRBJ1-1, with D possibly matching TRBD1 (5 bases). This CDR3 spans 14 amino acids. CDR1 is SGHTA, CDR2 FQGNSA, per germline. V lost 4 bases to trimming and J lost 2 bases, with 11 bases between them. Here the CDR3 reads CASSSLGHNTEAFF. CDR3 in DNA: TGTGCCAGCAGCTCTCTGGGGCATAACACTGAAGCTTTCTTT.

CDR3 amino acids: CASSQYGEEQYF. DNA for the CDR3: TGTGCCAGCTCACAATACGGAGAAGAGCAGTACTTC. This sequence joins TRBV18 and TRBJ2-7, with D uncertain. CDR1 KGHSH and CDR2 LQKENI come from the germline V gene. Trimming removed 4 bases from V and 7 bases from J, with 11 bases in between. CDR3 size: 12 residues.

A few counts support this clone. This chain links TRBV6-1 with TRBJ2-2; D perhaps matches TRBD2 (5 bases). CDR3 length: 14 amino acids. Trimming removed 7 bases at V and 2 bases at J, with 11 bases between. Germline CDR1 and CDR2: MNHNS and SASEGT. The CDR3 DNA reads as TGTGCCAGCAACCGGGATCTAAACACCGGGGAGCTGTTTTTT. This encodes CASNRDLNTGELFF.

The V gene is TRBV6-6, the J gene TRBJ1-1, with D hard to call. The CDR3 sequence is 14 residues long. The germline V gene encodes CDR1 MNHNY and CDR2 SVGAGI (reference sequence). The germline V and J ends were trimmed by 2 bases and 1 base, with 8 bases remaining between them. The CDR3, as DNA: TGTGCCAGCAGTTACGGAAACAGGAACACTGAAGCTTTCTTT. Residues: CASSYGNRNTEAFF.

This chain joins TRBV7-7 and TRBJ2-5, with 15 bases identical to TRBD2. There are 18 residues in the CDR3. Looked up from germline, CDR1 is SSHAT and CDR2 is FNYEAQ (reference sequence). The J segment lost 2 bases and the V segment lost 4 bases, leaving 8 bases of the junction unmatched. As DNA, the CDR3 is TGTGCCAGCAGCTACGGACTAGCGGGAGGGTCTAAACAAGAGACCCAGTACTTC. This gives the protein CASSYGLAGGSKQETQYF. Using reference TRBV7-7 and TRBJ2-5 for the parts outside the CDR3, the full variable domain is GAGVSQSPRYKVTKRGQDVTLRCDPISSHATLYWYQQALGQGPEFLTYFNYEAQPDKSGLPSDRFSAERPEGSISTLTIQRTEQRDSAMYRCASSYGLAGGSKQETQYFGPGTRLLVL.

The chain is built from TRBV5-4 and TRBJ1-2, with 7 bases matching TRBD1. Germline trimming cut 2 bases from V and 0 bases from J; bases unmatched to any gene: 10. CDR1 and CDR2 (germline): SGHNT, YYREEE (reference sequence). The CDR3 covers 17 residues. DNA for the CDR3: TGTGCCAGCAGCTTAACCCCGTCCGGACAGGCTAACTATGGCTACACCTTC. Residues: CASSLTPSGQANYGYTF.

This rearrangement joins TRBV28 to TRBJ1-2; 10 bases map to TRBD1. CDR1 and CDR2 from the germline V gene are MDHEN and SYDVKM. The CDR3 sequence is 15 residues long. With 5 bases clipped from V and 2 bases from J, the junction kept 5 bases outside the gene matches. The CDR3 sequence is CASSPPGQGNYGYTF. The CDR3 region has the DNA TGTGCCAGCAGTCCTCCGGGACAGGGGAACTATGGCTACACCTTC.

Only a few counts were recorded for this clone. The chain uses TRBV6-6 and TRBJ1-5; D ambiguous. Per the germline V gene, CDR1 is MNHNY and CDR2 is SVGAGI (reference sequence). V gave up 5 bases and J gave up 6 bases, with 17 bases separating them. This CDR3 spans 15 amino acids. This CDR3 reads CASSKQYVGGQPQHF. The CDR3 nucleotides read TGTGCCAGCAGTAAACAATACGTTGGCGGTCAGCCCCAGCATTTT.

The V call is TRBV18, the J call TRBJ2-7; 7 nucleotides align to TRBD1. Germline V CDR1 and CDR2: KGHSH, LQKENI. This CDR3 is 13 amino acids long. Unmatched junction bases numbered 1, after V lost 4 bases and J lost 1 base. CDR3 sequence: CASSQDRSYEQYF. In DNA, the CDR3 is TGTGCCAGCTCACAGGACAGGTCCTACGAGCAGTACTTC.

The chain carries TRBV2 and TRBJ1-4, with 8 bases that match TRBD1. The CDR3 is made up of 14 amino acids. V lost 6 bases, J lost 8 bases, and 8 bases stayed unmatched. Germline values: CDR1 SNHLY, CDR2 FYNNEI. The CDR3 sequence: CASRGQGSEEKLFF. The CDR3 DNA follows: TGTGCCAGCAGAGGACAGGGCAGTGAGGAAAAACTGTTTTTT.

This chain links TRBV9 with TRBJ1-2, with TRBD1 matching 7 bases. Germline V lookup: CDR1 SGDLS, CDR2 YYNGEE. The ends lost 3 bases at V and 6 bases at J; junction bases unmatched: 11. The CDR3 length is 15 residues. This chain's CDR3 is CASSEGVQGLDGYTF. CDR3 DNA sequence: TGTGCCAGCAGCGAAGGGGTACAGGGGCTAGATGGCTACACCTTC. Full variable domain (missing parts from reference TRBV9 and TRBJ1-2): DSGVTQTPKHLITATGQRVTLRCSPRSGDLSVYWYQQSLDQGLQFLIQYYNGEERAKGNILERFSAQQFPDLHSELNLSSLELGDSALYFCASSEGVQGLDGYTFGSGTRLTVV.

The J gene is TRBJ2-1, the V gene TRBV27, with 10 bases matching TRBD2. The CDR3 is 18 residues long. The germline V gene has CDR1 MNHEY and CDR2 SMNVEV (reference sequence). The V and J ends lost 2 bases and 5 bases, in that order; junction bases with no gene match: 12. Written as DNA, the CDR3 is TGTGCCAGCAGTTTAGGCCTAGCGGGAGTAGGCCTCGACAATGAGCAGTTCTTC. Protein product: CASSLGLAGVGLDNEQFF.